These 11 T cell receptor beta chains were sequenced from one sample in a study of CD8+ T cells in alopecia areata. The sequencing template was cDNA reverse transcribed from extracted RNA. The table came from immunoSEQ multiplex PCR; TCRdb's copy has only in-frame clones and leaves some out. The data show under 350,000 clones, about three fifths seen once. Treatment in this sample: oral pan-JAK inhibitor, 5-10 mg twice daily. The specimen comprised CD4+ T cells sorted from blood, sampled at week 24, from a patient treated with tofacitinib. Receptors were obtained from a human donor with alopecia areata.

The chain employs TRBV30 and TRBJ2-5; 14 positions agree with TRBD2. V lost 7 bases to trimming and J lost 5 bases; unmatched junction nucleotides: 6. Germline V gene data show CDR1 as GTSNPN and CDR2 as SVGIG (reference sequence). This CDR3 has 14 residues. CDR3 sequence (DNA): TGTGCCTCCAGACTAGCGGGGGGGCGCGAGACCCAGTACTTC. It yields the protein CASRLAGGRETQYF. Drawing the rest from reference TRBV30 and TRBJ2-5, the complete variable domain is SQTIHQWPATLVQPVGSPLSLECTVEGTSNPNLYWYRQAAGRGLQLLFYSVGIGQISSEVPQNLSASRPQDRQFILSSKKLLLSDSGFYLCASRLAGGRETQYFGPGTRLLVL.

This clone was observed once. The chain has TRBV27 and TRBJ1-2, with D unclear. Germline assignment: CDR1 MNHEY and CDR2 SMNVEV (reference sequence). V gave up 5 bases and J gave up 5 bases, with 12 bases separating them. CDR3 length equals 13 residues. CDR3 in amino acids: CASSPAGNYGYTF. The CDR3 bases are TGTGCCAGCAGTCCTGCCGGTAATTATGGCTACACCTTC.

This clone turned up a few times. The chain has TRBV27 and TRBJ1-2, with 7 bases that match TRBD1. Germline CDR1 reads MNHEY; CDR2 reads SMNVEV (reference sequence). The CDR3 consists of 13 residues. V lost 8 bases, J lost 4 bases, and 7 bases stayed unmatched. Here the CDR3 DNA reads TGTGCCAGCCGATCGGGACAGACCTATGGCTACACCTTC. Its translation is CASRSGQTYGYTF.

The rearrangement joins TRBV30 to TRBJ1-1, with D unclear. This CDR3 has 15 residues. Looked up from germline, CDR1 is GTSNPN and CDR2 is SVGIG (reference sequence). The V gene lost 5 bases and the J gene lost 0 bases, with 16 bases spanning the gap. For the CDR3, the DNA is TGTGCCTGGTTCACACTCAGAGTAGTGAACACTGAAGCTTTCTTT. Amino acid sequence: CAWFTLRVVNTEAFF.

This chain joins TRBV6-5 and TRBJ1-4; TRBD1 agrees at 7 bases. Germline values: CDR1 MNHEY, CDR2 SVGAGI. The CDR3 totals 14 residues. The ends lost 8 bases at V and 8 bases at J; junction bases unmatched: 11. Written as DNA, the CDR3 is TGTGCCAGCGGCACAAGGGGGCGCGGGGAAAAACTGTTTTTT. Translation: CASGTRGRGEKLFF.

This clone showed up just a few times. V usage is TRBV15 and J usage is TRBJ2-7, with D uncertain. Germline values: CDR1 LNHNV, CDR2 YYDKDF (reference sequence). The V end was cut by 3 bases, the J end by 1 base, with 7 bases between. CDR3 size: 13 residues. CDR3 region: CATSRDGSYEQYF. CDR3 coding DNA: TGTGCCACCAGCAGGGACGGATCCTACGAGCAGTACTTC.

This clone was seen more than once but under ten times. V is TRBV18 and J is TRBJ2-5, with TRBD1 matching over 10 bases. The J segment lost 4 bases and the V segment lost 2 bases, leaving 4 bases of the junction unmatched. The CDR3 sequence is 15 residues long. Per germline, CDR1 KGHSH and CDR2 LQKENI. CDR3 in DNA: TGTGCCAGCTCACCAGACAGGGGGCAACGAGAGACCCAGTACTTC. This gives the protein CASSPDRGQRETQYF.

The CDR3 coding sequence is TGCAGCGTGACCTGGGACAGGGGTATAGATGGCTACACCTTC. Its protein is CSVTWDRGIDGYTF. V usage is TRBV29-1 and J usage is TRBJ1-2; TRBD1 aligns across 10 bases. The length of the CDR3 is 14 residues. Germline V CDR1 and CDR2: SQVTM, ANQGSEA. V lost 6 bases, J lost 6 bases, and 10 bases stayed unmatched.

This chain connects TRBV10-3 to TRBJ2-5; tentative D call: TRBD1 (6 bases). The CDR3 has 16 amino acids. Germline values: CDR1 ENHRY, CDR2 SYGVKD. Trimming removed 6 bases at V and 2 bases at J, with 19 bases between. CDR3 amino acids: CAIRPAYQGRQETQYF. The CDR3 nucleotides are TGTGCCATCAGACCCGCTTACCAGGGGCGTCAAGAGACCCAGTACTTC.

The sample holds a few counts of this clone. The J gene is TRBJ2-1, the V gene TRBV4-1, with TRBD2 matching over 14 bases. J lost 4 bases, V lost 6 bases, and 5 bases had no gene match. There are 16 residues in the CDR3. Per the germline V gene, CDR1 is MGHRA and CDR2 is YSYEKL. The DNA for the CDR3 is TGCGCCAGCAGACCGGGACTAGCGGGGGTGTACAATGAGCAGTTCTTC. Amino acids: CASRPGLAGVYNEQFF.

The rearrangement uses TRBV2 and TRBJ1-2; D gene unclear. The V gene lost 0 bases and the J gene lost 5 bases, with 10 bases spanning the gap. CDR1 is SNHLY, CDR2 FYNNEI, per germline. The CDR3 has 14 amino acids. CDR3 sequence reads: CASSEANSLYGYTF. CDR3 DNA sequence: TGTGCCAGCAGTGAAGCGAACAGCCTTTATGGCTACACCTTC.